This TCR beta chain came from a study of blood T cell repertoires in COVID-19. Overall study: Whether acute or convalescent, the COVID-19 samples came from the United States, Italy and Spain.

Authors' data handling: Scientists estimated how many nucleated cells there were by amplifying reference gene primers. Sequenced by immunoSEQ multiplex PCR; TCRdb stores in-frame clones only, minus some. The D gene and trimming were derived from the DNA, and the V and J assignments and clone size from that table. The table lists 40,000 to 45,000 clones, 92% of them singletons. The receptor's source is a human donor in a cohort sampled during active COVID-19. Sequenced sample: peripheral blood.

The CDR3 reads CASARGGGRNTEAFF. CDR3 nucleotide sequence: TGTGCCAGCGCAAGGGGCGGGGGCCGTAACACTGAAGCTTTCTTT. The chain has TRBV28 and TRBJ1-1; D may be TRBD1 (6 bases). The CDR3 sequence is 15 residues long. Deletions cut 8 bases from V and 2 bases from J, with 18 bases between. Looked up from germline, CDR1 is MDHEN and CDR2 is SYDVKM. The whole variable domain, filled in from reference TRBV28 and TRBJ1-1, reads DVKVTQSSRYLVKRTGEKVFLECVQDMDHENMFWYRQDPGLGLRLIYFSYDVKMKEKGDIPEGYSVSREKKERFSLILESASTNQTSMYLCASARGGGRNTEAFFGQGTRLTVV.